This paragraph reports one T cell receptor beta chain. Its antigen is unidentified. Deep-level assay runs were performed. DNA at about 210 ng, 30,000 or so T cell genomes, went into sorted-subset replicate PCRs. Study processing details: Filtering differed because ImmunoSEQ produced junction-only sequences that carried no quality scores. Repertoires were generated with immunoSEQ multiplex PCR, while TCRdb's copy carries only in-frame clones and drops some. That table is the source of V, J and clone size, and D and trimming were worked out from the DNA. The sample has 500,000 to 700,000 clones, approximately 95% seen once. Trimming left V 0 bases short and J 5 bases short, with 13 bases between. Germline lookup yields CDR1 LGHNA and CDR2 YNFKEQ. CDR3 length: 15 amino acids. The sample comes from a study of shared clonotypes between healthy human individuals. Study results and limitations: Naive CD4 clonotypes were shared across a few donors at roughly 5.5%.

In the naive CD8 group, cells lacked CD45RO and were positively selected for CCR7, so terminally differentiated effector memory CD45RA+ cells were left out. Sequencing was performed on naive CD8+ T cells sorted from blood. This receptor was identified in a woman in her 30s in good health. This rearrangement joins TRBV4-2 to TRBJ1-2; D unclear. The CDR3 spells CASSQDLPGTYGYTF. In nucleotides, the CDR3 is TGTGCCAGCAGCCAAGATCTCCCAGGTACATATGGCTACACCTTC.